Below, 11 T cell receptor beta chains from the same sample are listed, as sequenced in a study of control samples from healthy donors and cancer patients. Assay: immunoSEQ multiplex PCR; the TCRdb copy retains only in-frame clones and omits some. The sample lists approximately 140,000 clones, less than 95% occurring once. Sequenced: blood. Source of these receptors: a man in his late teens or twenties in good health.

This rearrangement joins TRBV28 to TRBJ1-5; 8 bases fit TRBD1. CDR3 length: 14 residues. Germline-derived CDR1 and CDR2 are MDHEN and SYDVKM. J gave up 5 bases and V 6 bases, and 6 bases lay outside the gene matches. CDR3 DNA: TGTGCCAGCAGGTCGACAGGGGTTTATCAGCCCCAGCATTTT. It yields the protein CASRSTGVYQPQHF.

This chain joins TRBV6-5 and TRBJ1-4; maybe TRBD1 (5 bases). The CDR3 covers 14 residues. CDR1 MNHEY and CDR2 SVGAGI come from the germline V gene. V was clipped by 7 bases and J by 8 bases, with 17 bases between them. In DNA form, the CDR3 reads TGTGCCAGCACAAGTAGATGGGGGGGGGAAAAACTGTTTTTT. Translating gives CASTSRWGGEKLFF.

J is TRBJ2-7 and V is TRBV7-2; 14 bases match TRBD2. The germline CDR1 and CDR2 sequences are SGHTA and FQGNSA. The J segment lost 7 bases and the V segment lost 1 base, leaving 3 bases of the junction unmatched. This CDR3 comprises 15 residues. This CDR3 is CASSLEGLAGAEQYF. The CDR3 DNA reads TGTGCCAGCAGCTTAGAGGGACTAGCGGGGGCTGAGCAGTACTTC.

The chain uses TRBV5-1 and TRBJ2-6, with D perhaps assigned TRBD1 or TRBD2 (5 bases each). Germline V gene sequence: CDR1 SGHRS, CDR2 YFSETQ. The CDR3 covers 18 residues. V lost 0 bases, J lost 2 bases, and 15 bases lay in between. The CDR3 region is CASSLAGGQGTGANVLTF. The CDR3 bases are TGCGCCAGCAGCTTGGCCGGCGGGCAGGGAACTGGGGCCAACGTCCTGACTTTC.

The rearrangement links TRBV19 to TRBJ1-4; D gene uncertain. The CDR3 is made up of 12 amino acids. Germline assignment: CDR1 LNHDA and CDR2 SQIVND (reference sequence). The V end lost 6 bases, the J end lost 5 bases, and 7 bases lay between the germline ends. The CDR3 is CASSVLNEKLFF. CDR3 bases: TGTGCCAGTAGCGTTCTCAATGAAAAACTGTTTTTT.

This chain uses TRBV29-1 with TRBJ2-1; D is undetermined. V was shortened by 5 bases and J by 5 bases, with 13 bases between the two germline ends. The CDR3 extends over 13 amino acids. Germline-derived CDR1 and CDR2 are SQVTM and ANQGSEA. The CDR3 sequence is CSVPQEVNNEQFF. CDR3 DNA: TGCAGCGTTCCCCAGGAAGTCAACAATGAGCAGTTCTTC.

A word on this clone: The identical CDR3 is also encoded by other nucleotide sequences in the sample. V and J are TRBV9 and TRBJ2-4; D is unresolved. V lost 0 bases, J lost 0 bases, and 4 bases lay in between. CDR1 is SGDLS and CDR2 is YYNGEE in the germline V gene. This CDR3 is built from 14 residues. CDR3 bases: TGTGCCAGCAGCGTAGGGGGAGCCAAAAACATTCAGTACTTC. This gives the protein CASSVGGAKNIQYF. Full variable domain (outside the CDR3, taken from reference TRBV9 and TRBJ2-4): DSGVTQTPKHLITATGQRVTLRCSPRSGDLSVYWYQQSLDQGLQFLIQYYNGEERAKGNILERFSAQQFPDLHSELNLSSLELGDSALYFCASSVGGAKNIQYFGAGTRLSVL.

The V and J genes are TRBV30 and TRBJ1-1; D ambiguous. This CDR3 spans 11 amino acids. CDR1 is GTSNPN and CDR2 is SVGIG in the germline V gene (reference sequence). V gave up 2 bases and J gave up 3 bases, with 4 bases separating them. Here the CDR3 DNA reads TGTGCCTGGAGTCAGTACACTGAAGCTTTCTTT. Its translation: CAWSQYTEAFF.

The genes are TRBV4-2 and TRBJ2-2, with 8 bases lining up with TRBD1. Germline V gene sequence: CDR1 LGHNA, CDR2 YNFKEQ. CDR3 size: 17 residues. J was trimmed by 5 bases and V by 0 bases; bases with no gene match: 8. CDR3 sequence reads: CASSQDSDRGGTGELFF. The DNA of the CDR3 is TGTGCCAGCAGCCAAGATTCAGACAGGGGAGGAACCGGGGAGCTGTTTTTT.

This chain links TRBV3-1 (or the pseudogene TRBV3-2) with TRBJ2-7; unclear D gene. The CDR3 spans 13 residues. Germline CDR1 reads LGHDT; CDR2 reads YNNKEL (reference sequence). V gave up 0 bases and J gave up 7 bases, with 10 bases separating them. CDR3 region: CASSQDGANEQYF. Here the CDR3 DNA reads TGTGCCAGCAGCCAAGATGGTGCAAATGAGCAGTACTTC.

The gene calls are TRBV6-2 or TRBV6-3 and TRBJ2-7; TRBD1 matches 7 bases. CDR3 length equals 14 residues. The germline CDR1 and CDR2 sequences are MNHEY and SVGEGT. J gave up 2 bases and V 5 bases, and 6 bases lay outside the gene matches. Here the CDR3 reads CASSVGQITYEQYF. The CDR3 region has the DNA TGTGCCAGCAGTGTGGGACAGATTACCTACGAGCAGTACTTC.